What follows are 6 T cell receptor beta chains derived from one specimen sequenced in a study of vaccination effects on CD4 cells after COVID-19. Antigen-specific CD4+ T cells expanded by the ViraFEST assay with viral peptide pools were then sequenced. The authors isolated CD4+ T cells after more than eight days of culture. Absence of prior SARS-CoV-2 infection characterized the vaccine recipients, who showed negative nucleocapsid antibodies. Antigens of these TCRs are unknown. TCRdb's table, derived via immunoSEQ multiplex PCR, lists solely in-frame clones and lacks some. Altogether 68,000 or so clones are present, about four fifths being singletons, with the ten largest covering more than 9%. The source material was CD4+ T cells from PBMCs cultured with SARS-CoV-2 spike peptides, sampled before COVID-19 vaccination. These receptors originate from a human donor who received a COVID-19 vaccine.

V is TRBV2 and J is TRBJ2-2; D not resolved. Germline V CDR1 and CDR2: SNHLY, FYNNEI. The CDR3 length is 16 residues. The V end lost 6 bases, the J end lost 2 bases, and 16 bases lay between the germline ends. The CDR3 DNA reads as TGTGCCAGCAGCTCGTCCGTGTCTATTAACACCGGGGAGCTGTTTTTT. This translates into CASSSSVSINTGELFF. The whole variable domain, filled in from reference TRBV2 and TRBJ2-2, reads EPEVTQTPSHQVTQMGQEVILRCVPISNHLYFYWYRQILGQKVEFLVSFYNNEISEKSEIFDDQFSVERPDGSNFTLKIRSTKLEDSAMYFCASSSSVSINTGELFFGEGSRLTVL.

The CDR3 spells CASSVALAYDNEQFF. CDR3 sequence (DNA): TGTGCCAGCAGCGTAGCTCTAGCGTACGACAATGAGCAGTTCTTC. The chain uses TRBV9 and TRBJ2-1, with D maybe TRBD2 (6 bases). The CDR3 is made up of 15 amino acids. CDR1 and CDR2 (germline): SGDLS, YYNGEE. The V end lost 0 bases, the J end lost 5 bases, and 12 bases lay between the germline ends.

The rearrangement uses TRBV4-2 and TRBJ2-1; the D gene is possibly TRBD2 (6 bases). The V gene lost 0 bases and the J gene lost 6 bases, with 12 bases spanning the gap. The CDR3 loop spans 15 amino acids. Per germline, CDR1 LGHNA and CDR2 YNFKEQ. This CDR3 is CASSQDLGGFNEQFF. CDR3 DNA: TGTGCCAGCAGCCAAGATCTTGGGGGGTTCAATGAGCAGTTCTTC.

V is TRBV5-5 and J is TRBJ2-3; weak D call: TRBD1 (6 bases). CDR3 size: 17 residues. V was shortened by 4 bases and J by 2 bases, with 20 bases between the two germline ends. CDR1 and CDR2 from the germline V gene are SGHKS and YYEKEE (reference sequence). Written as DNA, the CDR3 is TGTGCCAGCAGCACGGGACATTTGCTCTCCTTCACAGATACGCAGTATTTT. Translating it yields CASSTGHLLSFTDTQYF.

DNA for the CDR3: TGTGCCAGCGCCTCGAGGGGGGACTCTGGAAACACCATATATTTT. This sequence encodes CASASRGDSGNTIYF. V gene TRBV5-5 combines with J gene TRBJ1-3, with D perhaps TRBD1 (6 bases). V was pared by 7 bases and J by 0 bases, with 14 bases between. The CDR3 runs 15 residues. Germline loops: CDR1 SGHKS, CDR2 YYEKEE (reference sequence).

CDR3 residues: CASSRSGTERYTF. In DNA form, the CDR3 reads TGTGCCAGCTCCCGCTCCGGGACGGAGAGGTACACCTTC. V usage is TRBV18 and J usage is TRBJ1-2; a weak D match, TRBD1 (5 bases). The CDR3 is 13 amino acids. CDR1 KGHSH and CDR2 LQKENI come from the germline V gene. V was cut by 6 bases and J by 11 bases, with 19 bases left in between.